A single sample gave rise to the 8 T cell receptor beta chains below, sequenced in a study of blood T cell repertoires in COVID-19. Using immunoSEQ multiplex PCR, the repertoire was profiled, and TCRdb retains in-frame clones only, with some absent. The sample has roughly 200,000 clones, about 84% seen once; the top ten hold approximately 18%. Material for sequencing was peripheral blood. These TCRs come from a person between 70 and 80 years old with COVID-19, enrolled during active disease.

This clone was seen only once. The CDR3 region is CASKAPSSYNEQFF. DNA of the CDR3: TGTGCCAGCAAAGCACCTAGCTCCTACAATGAGCAGTTCTTC. V is TRBV6-5 and J is TRBJ2-1; D gene ambiguous. Per germline, CDR1 MNHEY and CDR2 SVGAGI. With 7 bases removed from V and 0 bases from J, the gap between germline ends came to 10 bases. The CDR3 loop spans 14 amino acids.

The count of this clone is one. The chain is built from TRBV5-4 and TRBJ1-4, with TRBD1 identical over 7 bases. Per the germline V gene, CDR1 is SGHNT and CDR2 is YYREEE (reference sequence). J was trimmed by 7 bases and V by 5 bases; bases with no gene match: 8. The CDR3 spans 14 residues. The DNA for the CDR3 is TGTGCCAGCAGTTCGGGACAGAGAGCTGAAAAACTGTTTTTT. Protein: CASSSGQRAEKLFF.

About this clone: The germline gene is not matched at one end of the junction; a read error may be the cause. The J gene is TRBJ2-3, the V gene TRBV29-1; D is ambiguous. The CDR3 extends over 10 amino acids. Germline CDR1 is SQVTM and CDR2 is ANQGSEA. The CDR3 region has the DNA TGCAGCGCGTTCACAAATACGCAGTATTTT. Translation: CSAFTNTQYF.

This clone was picked up many times. The chain recombines TRBV6-6 with TRBJ2-2, with D unclear. The length of the CDR3 is 13 residues. Trimming removed 2 bases at V and 12 bases at J, with 13 bases between. CDR1 MNHNY and CDR2 SVGAGI come from the germline V gene (reference sequence). As DNA, the CDR3 is TGTGCCAGCAGTTACGATTCTACTCTTAAGCTGTTTTTT. Translating gives CASSYDSTLKLFF.

This clone was seen once. The gene calls are TRBV9 and TRBJ1-6; D remains unclear. Germline CDR1 reads SGDLS; CDR2 reads YYNGEE. The V and J ends lost 0 bases and 7 bases respectively, with 8 bases between them. This CDR3 contains 14 residues. CDR3 loop: CASSVGLANSPLHF. The CDR3 DNA reads TGTGCCAGCAGCGTAGGCCTGGCAAATTCACCCCTCCACTTT.

In this sample, this clone turned up a few times. J is TRBJ2-1 and V is TRBV15; TRBD1 matches at 7 bases. This CDR3 region has 13 residues. Trimming cost V 6 bases and J 8 bases; bases outside gene matches: 7. CDR1 and CDR2 from the germline V gene are LNHNV and YYDKDF (reference sequence). CDR3 region: CATSPRQGHEQFF. The CDR3 region has the DNA TGTGCCACCAGTCCAAGACAGGGCCATGAGCAGTTCTTC.

V usage is TRBV19 and J usage is TRBJ2-1, with a tentative D call TRBD2 (5 bases). This CDR3 is 14 amino acids long. V shed 4 bases and J shed 6 bases, with 13 bases lying between them. Germline values: CDR1 LNHDA, CDR2 SQIVND (reference sequence). The chain's CDR3 is CASSRRIIGNEQFF. CDR3 nucleotides: TGTGCCAGTAGTAGGAGGATCATCGGCAATGAGCAGTTCTTC.

This rearrangement joins TRBV6-1 to TRBJ2-3; 7 nucleotides agree with TRBD2. Germline CDR1 MNHNS, CDR2 SASEGT. The CDR3 is 16 amino acids. J lost 4 bases, V lost 4 bases, and 11 bases had no gene match. Here the CDR3 DNA reads TGTGCCAGCAGTGTCACCGGGACGGCGGGGGCAGATACGCAGTATTTT. As protein: CASSVTGTAGADTQYF.